The rows below give T cell receptor beta chains drawn from one sample of a study of beta chain features in type 1 diabetes. Here immunoSEQ multiplex PCR was the method, and the copy in TCRdb shows in-frame clones only, minus some. The sample includes around 280,000 clones, 15% of them seen just once. Specimen: naive CD4+ T cells from blood. Every receptor here comes from a man between 18 and 35 years old with type 1 diabetes. Each CDR3 is given with its conserved first and last residue. The D gene is left open where the match is weak. The size field is filled for only some rows; it gives once, few, many or a size class.

V	D	size	J	DNA	CDR3
TRBV5-4	TRBD1	few	TRBJ2-5	TGTGCCAGCAGCGGACCGGGACAGTATGAGACCCAGTACTTC	CASSGPGQYETQYF
TRBV19	TRBD2	-	TRBJ2-3	TGTGCCAGTATCCGGACTAGCGGGGCCACAGATACGCAGTATTTT	CASIRTSGATDTQYF
TRBV14	-	few	TRBJ2-6	TGTGCCAGCAGCCAAGATATCCGGGTGGCGCGCTCTGGGGCCAACGTCCTGACTTTC	CASSQDIRVARSGANVLTF
TRBV29-1	-	-	TRBJ1-2	TGCAGCGTGTACTACAGGGAGCGAAATGGCTACACCTTC	CSVYYRERNGYTF
TRBV7-9	-	-	TRBJ2-5	TGTGCCAGCAGCTTAGGGGGGGAGACCTTCCTTCGAGAGACCCAGTACTTC	CASSLGGETFLRETQYF
TRBV5-4	TRBD2	few	TRBJ2-5	TGTGCCAGCAGCGGAGCTTCCACTAGCGGGGGGTCGCAGACCCAGTACTTC	CASSGASTSGGSQTQYF
TRBV7-8	-	-	TRBJ1-1	TGTGCCAGCAGCAGCTTAGTCGGCACTGAAGCTTTCTTT	CASSSLVGTEAFF
TRBV7-8	TRBD2	-	TRBJ2-7	TGTGCCAGCAGCCGGACTAGCAATATCTACGAGCAGTACTTC	CASSRTSNIYEQYF
TRBV6-1	-	-	TRBJ1-5	TGTGCCAGCAGTGATCCCGGGAGGCAGATCAATCAGCCCCAGCATTTT	CASSDPGRQINQPQHF
TRBV7-9	-	-	TRBJ1-2	TGTGCCAGCAGCTTAGACAGGATCTATGGCTACACCTTC	CASSLDRIYGYTF